What follows is one TCR beta chain and its context. No antigen is known for it. The CDR3 extends over 15 amino acids. Germline V gene data show CDR1 as MNHNY and CDR2 as SVGAGI (reference sequence). J lost 8 bases, V lost 6 bases, and 11 bases had no gene match. CD25-based Treg depletion was applied to purified naive CD4+ T cells. Findings of the study overall: Tumor memory CD4+ T cell TCR gene usage clustered with blood and lymph node memory CD4+ cells and lymph node naive CD4+ cells. Whole repertoires were not studied in the larger cohort, only one V-J beta rearrangement. Tumor Tregs overlapped most with tumor, then blood, naive CD4+ cells.

TCRdb re-called the 5' RACE reads with MiXCR, one entry per CDR3 protein. The sample holds roughly 38,000 distinct CDR3 sequences, approximately 20% seen once. Material: naive CD4+ T cells sorted from a lymph node. Subset defined: naive CD4+ T cells, CD4+CD45RA+CD25-. The source of this sequence is a female donor with breast cancer. The V gene is TRBV6-6, the J gene TRBJ2-1; TRBD1 aligns across 9 bases. This CDR3 reads CASRAGTGLEYEQFF. The CDR3 DNA is TGTGCCAGCAGAGCCGGGACAGGGCTGGAATATGAGCAGTTCTTC.